This note documents a single T cell receptor beta chain sequence. Its antigen is unidentified. CDR1 is MNHEY, CDR2 SVGAGI, per germline. Between the trimmed V and J ends, which lost 8 bases and 9 bases, there was a span of 11 bases. The CDR3 consists of 12 residues. The data were obtained in a study of cytomegalovirus exposure and HLA in healthy donors. Study-level information: An early data release held some 85 million unique TCRs from HLA-typed donors.

Study-level points and caveats: Most sequenced TCRs were rare (though some public TCRs occurred in many donors). Cytomegalovirus-associated status was assigned to 150 to 200 TCR beta chains. In a later analysis, V- and J-gene trimming of beta chains associated with a DCLRE1C missense variant, replicated independently.

The PCR ran on 60 Vbeta and 13 Jbeta primers. The data were produced by immunoSEQ multiplex PCR, yet TCRdb's version contains in-frame clones alone and is incomplete. This sample's table has around 190,000 clones. The clonotype was recovered from a woman in her twenties or thirties in good health and CMV-seropositive. The V gene is TRBV6-5, the J gene TRBJ1-6; D is ambiguous. Sequencing was done on a sample of PBMCs. For the CDR3, the DNA is TGTGCCAGCCGGGGTTGGGCTTCACCCCTCCACTTT. It encodes CASRGWASPLHF.